These T cell receptor beta chains were read from a single sample in a study of cytomegalovirus exposure and HLA in healthy donors. TCRdb's table, derived via immunoSEQ multiplex PCR, lists solely in-frame clones and lacks some. The sample yields around 170,000 clones, approximately 78% seen once. The sample consisted of PBMCs. These receptors came from a woman younger than 30 in good health and CMV-seronegative. CDR3s include the opening cysteine and the closing phenylalanine or tryptophan.

TRBV10-3,TRBJ2-7,CAISEGGFDYEQYF
TRBV5-4,TRBJ2-2,CASSSGLANTGELFF
TRBV19,TRBJ2-5,CASSRAQAGWETQYF
TRBV28,TRBJ1-5,CASSLRGQLSNQPQHF
TRBV9,TRBJ2-3,CASSVVETDTQYF
TRBV29-1,TRBJ2-6,CSVISGSHSGANVLTF
TRBV19,TRBJ2-7,CASSPGPTYEQYF
TRBV6-1,TRBJ1-3,CASSEVMAGSSGNTIYF
TRBV7-6,TRBJ2-5,CASSPGTSGETQYF
TRBV6-6,TRBJ1-6,CAGSDREGSPLHF
TRBV27,TRBJ1-5,CASSSGQGNQPQHF
TRBV7-9,TRBJ1-1,CASSRPPGLVEAFF
TRBV10-3,TRBJ2-5,CATEETSKETQYF
TRBV5-6,TRBJ1-5,CASSSQGNGQPQHF
TRBV27,TRBJ2-1,CASSQDFLGRQNEQFF
TRBV15,TRBJ2-7,CATSGRQGGPYEQYF
TRBV5-6,TRBJ2-3,CASSPLAGADTQYF
TRBV29-1,TRBJ2-5,CSVDFGRGGTQYF
TRBV7-7,TRBJ2-5,CASGTGAGETQYF
TRBV30,NA,CAWSVSTSPPGGEQYF
TRBV6-5,TRBJ1-2,CARGSRGPNYGYTF
TRBV5-1,TRBJ2-3,CASSPRGDTQYF
TRBV7-9,TRBJ2-1,CASSFVFQTSGSSDEQFF
TRBV5-1,TRBJ2-2,CASSLAVSGELFF
TRBV11-2,TRBJ2-3,CASSLEQSTPDTQYF
TRBV4-1,TRBJ2-7,CASSHSGGASYEQYF
TRBV30,TRBJ2-5,CAWSPGLAGGVGETQYF
TRBV11-1,TRBJ2-1,CASSQGLAIGYNEQFF
TRBV6-5,TRBJ2-3,CASSYGGSSTDTQYF
TRBV7-2,TRBJ2-7,CASSSPYEQYF
TRBV5-1,TRBJ2-3,CASSLGLAGVGTDTQYF
TRBV27,TRBJ2-7,CASSLKASGTAYEQYF